The rows below give T cell receptor beta chains drawn from one sample of a study of cytomegalovirus exposure and HLA in healthy donors. TCRdb's table, derived via immunoSEQ multiplex PCR, lists solely in-frame clones and lacks some. This sample has approximately 160,000 clones, with roughly 80% found just once. Sequenced: PBMCs. Receptors originate from a human donor in good health. The CDR3 runs from the conserved cysteine through the conserved F or W. D genes are given only for firm matches.

CDR3	V	J	length	D
CASSPNRNTQYF	TRBV7-2	TRBJ2-3	12	NA
CASSLAPQGPSYNSPLHF	TRBV5-4	TRBJ1-6	18	NA
CAIKPMAGKDTQYF	TRBV10-3	TRBJ2-3	14	NA
CASSRGTSGGNEQFF	TRBV7-2	TRBJ2-1	15	TRBD2
CASSSGHSTDTQYF	TRBV6-6	TRBJ2-3	14	NA
CASSQDQRSWEQYF	TRBV4-2	TRBJ2-7	14	NA
CASSQLGQGSPGELFF	TRBV4-1	TRBJ2-2	16	TRBD1
CASISSGREDQPQHF	TRBV21-1	TRBJ1-5	15	NA
CASSALAGGGETQYF	TRBV6-1	TRBJ2-5	15	TRBD2
CSASSGTTNEKLFF	TRBV29-1	TRBJ1-4	14	NA
CASSNGGGWVEQYF	TRBV2	TRBJ2-7	14	TRBD2
CASSMTETVTDTQYF	TRBV27	TRBJ2-3	15	NA
CASSLADRGWYGYTF	TRBV7-8	TRBJ1-2	15	TRBD1
CASIPAGHATYNEQFF	TRBV7-6	TRBJ2-1	16	NA
CASSYTDGTAYEQYF	TRBV6-5	TRBJ2-7	15	TRBD1
CASSLGRLEFNGYTF	TRBV7-9	TRBJ1-2	15	NA
CASSDDRSRQFF	TRBV7-2	TRBJ2-1	12	NA
CASSETSGGFGETQYF	TRBV5-1	TRBJ2-5	16	TRBD2
CASSFSGQEQFF	TRBV7-2	TRBJ2-1	12	TRBD1
CASMNGTGSYGYTF	TRBV19	TRBJ1-2	14	TRBD1
CASSLRDRMNTEAFF	TRBV4-3	TRBJ1-1	15	TRBD1
CASSPTGTGNTIYF	TRBV7-9	TRBJ1-3	14	NA
CASSFFQGGTDTQYF	TRBV5-1	TRBJ2-3	15	TRBD1
CASSWTPIDRGSEAFF	TRBV5-1	TRBJ1-1	16	TRBD1
CATSSEDRGVSTEAFF	TRBV15	TRBJ1-1	16	TRBD1
CASSLLYSPLHF	TRBV2	TRBJ1-6	12	NA
CASSFGTGEGYTF	TRBV7-9	TRBJ1-2	13	TRBD1
CASSVADNSYEQYF	TRBV9	TRBJ2-7	14	NA
CASSLGRGDEQYF	TRBV7-8	TRBJ2-7	13	TRBD2
CASSPDYRNTEAFF	TRBV27	TRBJ1-1	14	NA
CASRRRSYEQYF	TRBV6-1	TRBJ2-7	12	NA
CASSLDRARSYTF	TRBV7-9	TRBJ1-2	13	NA
CASSLIPGHGNYGYTF	TRBV7-3	TRBJ1-2	16	NA
CASKGRGSSGANVLTF	TRBV19	TRBJ2-6	16	TRBD2